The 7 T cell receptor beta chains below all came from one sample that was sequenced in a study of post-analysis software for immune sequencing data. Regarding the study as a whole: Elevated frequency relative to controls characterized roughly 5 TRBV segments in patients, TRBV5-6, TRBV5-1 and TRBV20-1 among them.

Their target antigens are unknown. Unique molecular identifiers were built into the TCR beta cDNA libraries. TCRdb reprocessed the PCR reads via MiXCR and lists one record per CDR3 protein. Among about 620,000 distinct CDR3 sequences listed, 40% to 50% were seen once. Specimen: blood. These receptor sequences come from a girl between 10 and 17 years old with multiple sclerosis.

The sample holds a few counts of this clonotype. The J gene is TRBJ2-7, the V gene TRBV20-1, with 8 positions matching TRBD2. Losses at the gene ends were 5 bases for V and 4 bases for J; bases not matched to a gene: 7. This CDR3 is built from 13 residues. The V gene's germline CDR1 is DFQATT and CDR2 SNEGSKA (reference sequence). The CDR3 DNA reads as TGCAGTGCTTCCGGGACTAGTGTTTACGAGCAGTACTTC. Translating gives CSASGTSVYEQYF.

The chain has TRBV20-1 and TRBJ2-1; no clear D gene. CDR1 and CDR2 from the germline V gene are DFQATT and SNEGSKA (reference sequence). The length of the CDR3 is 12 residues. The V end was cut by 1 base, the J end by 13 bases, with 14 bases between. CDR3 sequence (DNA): TGCAGTGCTAGAGGACCCCAAGAGACCCAGTTCTTC. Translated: CSARGPQETQFF.

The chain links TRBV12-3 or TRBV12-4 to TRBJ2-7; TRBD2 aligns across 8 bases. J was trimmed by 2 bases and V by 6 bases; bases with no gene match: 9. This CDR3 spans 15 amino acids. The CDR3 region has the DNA TGTGCCAGCAGCTCCCGGGAGGGAGGGCCCTACGAGCAGTACTTC. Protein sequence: CASSSREGGPYEQYF.

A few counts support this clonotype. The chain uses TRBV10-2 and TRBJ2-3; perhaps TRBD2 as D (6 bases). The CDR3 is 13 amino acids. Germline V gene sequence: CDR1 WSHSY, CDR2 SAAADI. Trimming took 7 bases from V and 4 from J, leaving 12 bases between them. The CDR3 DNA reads TGCGCCAGCAAGACTAGGGCCGCAGATACGCAGTATTTT. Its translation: CASKTRAADTQYF.

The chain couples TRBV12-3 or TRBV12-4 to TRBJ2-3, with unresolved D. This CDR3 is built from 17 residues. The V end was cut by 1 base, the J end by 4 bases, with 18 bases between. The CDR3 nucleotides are TGTGCCAGCAGTTTAGGGACCTACCGCCGGCGAGCAGATACGCAGTATTTT. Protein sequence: CASSLGTYRRRADTQYF.

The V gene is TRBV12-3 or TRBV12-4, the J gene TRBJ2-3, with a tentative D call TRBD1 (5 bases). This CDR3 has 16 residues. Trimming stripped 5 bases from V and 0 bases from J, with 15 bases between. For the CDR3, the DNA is TGTGCCAGCAGTACAAGGACAAGGGTAAGCACAGATACGCAGTATTTT. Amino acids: CASSTRTRVSTDTQYF.

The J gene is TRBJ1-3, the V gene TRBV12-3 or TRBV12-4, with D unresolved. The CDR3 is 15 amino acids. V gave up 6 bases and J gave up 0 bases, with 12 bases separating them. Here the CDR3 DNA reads TGTGCCAGCAGGGCGCCGACACACTCTGGAAACACCATATATTTT. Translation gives CASRAPTHSGNTIYF.